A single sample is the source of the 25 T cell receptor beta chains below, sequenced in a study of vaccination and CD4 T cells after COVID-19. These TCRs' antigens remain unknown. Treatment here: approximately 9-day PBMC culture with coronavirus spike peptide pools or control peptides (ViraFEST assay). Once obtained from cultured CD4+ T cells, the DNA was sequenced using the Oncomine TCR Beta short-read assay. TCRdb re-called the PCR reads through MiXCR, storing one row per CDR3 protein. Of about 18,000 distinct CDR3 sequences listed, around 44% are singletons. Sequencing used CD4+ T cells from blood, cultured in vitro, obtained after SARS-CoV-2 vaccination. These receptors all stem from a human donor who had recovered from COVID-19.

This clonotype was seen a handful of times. CDR3 DNA sequence: TGTGCCAGCAGCGCGAACAGGGGGCGCCGGACTGAAGCTTTCTTT. This encodes CASSANRGRRTEAFF. The rearrangement joins TRBV5-4 to TRBJ1-1; TRBD1 matches at 9 bases. The CDR3 consists of 15 residues. V shed 4 bases, J shed 5 bases, and the junction held 9 bases outside the gene matches. Germline V gene sequence: CDR1 SGHNT, CDR2 YYREEE (reference sequence).

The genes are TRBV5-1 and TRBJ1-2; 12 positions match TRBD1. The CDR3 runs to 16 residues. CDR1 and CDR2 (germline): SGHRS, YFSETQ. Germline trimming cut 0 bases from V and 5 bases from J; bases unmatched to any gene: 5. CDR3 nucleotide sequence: TGCGCCAGCAGCTTGGACCCGGGACAGGGGGCTTATGGCTACACCTTC. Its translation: CASSLDPGQGAYGYTF.

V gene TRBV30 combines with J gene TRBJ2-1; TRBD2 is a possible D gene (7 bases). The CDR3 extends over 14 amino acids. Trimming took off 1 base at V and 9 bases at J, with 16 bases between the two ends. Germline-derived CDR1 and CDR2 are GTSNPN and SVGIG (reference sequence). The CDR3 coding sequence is TGTGCCTGGAGTGAAGAGGGGGGGCAGAGTGAGCAGTTCTTC. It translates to CAWSEEGGQSEQFF.

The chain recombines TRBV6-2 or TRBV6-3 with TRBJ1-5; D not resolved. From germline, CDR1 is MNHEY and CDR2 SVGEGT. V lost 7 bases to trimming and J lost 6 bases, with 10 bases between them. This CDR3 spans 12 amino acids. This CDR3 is CASKGDRQPQHF. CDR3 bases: TGTGCCAGCAAGGGTGATCGTCAGCCCCAGCATTTT.

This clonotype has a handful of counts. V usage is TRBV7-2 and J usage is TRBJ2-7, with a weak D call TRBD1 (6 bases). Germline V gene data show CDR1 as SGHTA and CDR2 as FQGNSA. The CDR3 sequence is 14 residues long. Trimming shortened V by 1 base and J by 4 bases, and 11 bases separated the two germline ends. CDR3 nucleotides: TGTGCCAGCAGCTTAGACAGGGCCCATTACGAGCAGTACTTC. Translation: CASSLDRAHYEQYF.

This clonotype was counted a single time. The CDR3 DNA reads as TGTGCCAGCAGCTTAGTTAGAGACAGGGGGCGCGGAGGCTCCTACAATGAGCAGTTCTTC. The encoded protein is CASSLVRDRGRGGSYNEQFF. This sequence joins TRBV7-2 and TRBJ2-1; 10 nucleotides align to TRBD1. CDR3 size: 20 residues. The J segment lost 0 bases and the V segment lost 1 base, leaving 12 bases of the junction unmatched. Germline V gives CDR1 SGHTA, CDR2 FQGNSA.

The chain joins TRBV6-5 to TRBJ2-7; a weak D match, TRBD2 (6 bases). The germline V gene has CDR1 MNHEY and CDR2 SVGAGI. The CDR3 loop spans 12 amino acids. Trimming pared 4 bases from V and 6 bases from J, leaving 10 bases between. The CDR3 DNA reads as TGTGCCAGCAGTTCCCGGGACTCCGAGCAGTACTTC. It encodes CASSSRDSEQYF.

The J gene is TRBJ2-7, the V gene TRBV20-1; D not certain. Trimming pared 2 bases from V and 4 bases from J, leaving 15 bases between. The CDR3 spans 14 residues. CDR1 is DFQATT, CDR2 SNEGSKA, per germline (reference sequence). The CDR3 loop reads CSARLSSSKYEQYF. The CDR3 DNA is TGCAGTGCTAGATTAAGCAGTTCGAAGTACGAGCAGTACTTC.

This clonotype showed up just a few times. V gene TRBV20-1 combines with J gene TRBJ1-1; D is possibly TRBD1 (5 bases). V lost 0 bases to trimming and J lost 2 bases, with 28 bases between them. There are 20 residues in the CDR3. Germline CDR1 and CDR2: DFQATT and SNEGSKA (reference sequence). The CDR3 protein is CSARDPITGSRRDTNTEAFF. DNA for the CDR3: TGCAGTGCTAGAGATCCCATAACAGGTAGTAGGAGGGATACAAACACTGAAGCTTTCTTT.

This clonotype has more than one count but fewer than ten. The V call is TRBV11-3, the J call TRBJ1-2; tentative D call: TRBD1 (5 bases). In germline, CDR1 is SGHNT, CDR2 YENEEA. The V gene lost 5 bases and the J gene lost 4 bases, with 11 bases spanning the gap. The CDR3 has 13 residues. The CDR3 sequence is CASSPGRGYGYTF. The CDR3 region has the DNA TGTGCCAGCAGCCCGGGACGGGGCTATGGCTACACCTTC.

CDR3 region: CASSQSTSRRTDTQYF. Written as DNA, the CDR3 is TGTGCCAGCAGCCAGAGCACTAGCCGCCGCACAGATACGCAGTATTTT. This sequence joins TRBV7-9 and TRBJ2-3; D might be TRBD2 (6 bases). Trimming removed 5 bases from V and 1 base from J, with 16 bases in between. The CDR3 has 16 amino acids. CDR1 and CDR2 from the germline V gene are SEHNR and FQNEAQ (reference sequence).

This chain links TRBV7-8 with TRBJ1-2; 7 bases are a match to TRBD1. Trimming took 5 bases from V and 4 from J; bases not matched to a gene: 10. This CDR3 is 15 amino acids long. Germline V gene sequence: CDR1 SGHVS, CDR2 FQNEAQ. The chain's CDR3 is CASSPNRGSVYGYTF. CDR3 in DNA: TGTGCCAGCAGCCCAAACAGGGGCTCAGTCTATGGCTACACCTTC.

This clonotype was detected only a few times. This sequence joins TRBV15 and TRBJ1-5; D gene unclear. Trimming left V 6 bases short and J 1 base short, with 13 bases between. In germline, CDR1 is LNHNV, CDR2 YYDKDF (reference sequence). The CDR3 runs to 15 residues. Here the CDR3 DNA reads TGTGCCACCAGGGGTGGCAGGTTGAGCAATCAGCCCCAGCATTTT. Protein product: CATRGGRLSNQPQHF.

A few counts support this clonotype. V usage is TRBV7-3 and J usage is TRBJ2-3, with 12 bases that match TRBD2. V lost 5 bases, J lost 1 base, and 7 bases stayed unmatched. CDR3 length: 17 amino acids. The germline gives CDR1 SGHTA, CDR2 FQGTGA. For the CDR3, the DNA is TGTGCCAGCAGCCCTAGACTAGCGGGAGACCGCACAGATACGCAGTATTTT. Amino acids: CASSPRLAGDRTDTQYF.

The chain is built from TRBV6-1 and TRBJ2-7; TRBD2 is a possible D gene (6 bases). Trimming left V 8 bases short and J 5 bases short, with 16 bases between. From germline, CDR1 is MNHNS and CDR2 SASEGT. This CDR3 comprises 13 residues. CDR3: CASRPGAGNEQYF. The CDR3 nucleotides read TGTGCCAGCCGCCCCGGGGCGGGAAACGAGCAGTACTTC.

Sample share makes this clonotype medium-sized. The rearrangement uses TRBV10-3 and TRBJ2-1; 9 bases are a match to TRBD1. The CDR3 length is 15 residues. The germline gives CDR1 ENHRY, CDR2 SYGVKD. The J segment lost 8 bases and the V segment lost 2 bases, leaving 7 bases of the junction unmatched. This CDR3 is CAISEGTGYYDEQFF. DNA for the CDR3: TGTGCCATCAGTGAGGGGACAGGGTATTACGATGAGCAGTTCTTC.

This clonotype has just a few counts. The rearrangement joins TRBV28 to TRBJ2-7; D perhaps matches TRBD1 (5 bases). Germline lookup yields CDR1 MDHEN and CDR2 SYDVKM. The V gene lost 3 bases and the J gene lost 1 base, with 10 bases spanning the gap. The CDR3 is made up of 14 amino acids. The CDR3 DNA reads TGTGCCAGCAGTTTCTCCAGGGCTTCCTACGAGCAGTACTTC. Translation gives CASSFSRASYEQYF.

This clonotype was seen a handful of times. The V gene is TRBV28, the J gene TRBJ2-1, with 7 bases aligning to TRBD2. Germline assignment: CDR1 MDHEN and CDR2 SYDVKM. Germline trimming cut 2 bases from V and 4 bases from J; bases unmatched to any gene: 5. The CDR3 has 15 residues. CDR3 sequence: CASSLIQGGYNEQFF. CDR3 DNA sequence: TGTGCCAGCAGTTTAATTCAGGGAGGGTACAATGAGCAGTTCTTC.

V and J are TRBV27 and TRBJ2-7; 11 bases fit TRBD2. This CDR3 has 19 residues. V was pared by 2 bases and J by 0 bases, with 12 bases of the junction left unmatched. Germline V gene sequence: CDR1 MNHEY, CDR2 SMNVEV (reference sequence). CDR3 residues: CASSLHSASGRSSSYEQYF. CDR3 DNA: TGTGCCAGCAGTTTACATAGCGCTAGCGGGAGGTCTAGCTCCTACGAGCAGTACTTC.

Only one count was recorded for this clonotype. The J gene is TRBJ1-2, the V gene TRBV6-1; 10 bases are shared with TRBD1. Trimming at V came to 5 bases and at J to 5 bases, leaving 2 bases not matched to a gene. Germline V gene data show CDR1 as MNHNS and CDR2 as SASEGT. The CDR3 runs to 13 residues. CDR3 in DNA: TGTGCCAGCAGTCGACAGGGGGCGTATGGCTACACCTTC. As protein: CASSRQGAYGYTF.

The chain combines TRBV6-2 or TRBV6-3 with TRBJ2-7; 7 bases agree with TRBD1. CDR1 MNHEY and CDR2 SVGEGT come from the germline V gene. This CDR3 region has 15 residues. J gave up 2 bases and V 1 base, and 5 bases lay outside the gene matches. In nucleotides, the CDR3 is TGTGCCAGCAGTTACTTTACAGGGGACACCTACGAGCAGTACTTC. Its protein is CASSYFTGDTYEQYF.

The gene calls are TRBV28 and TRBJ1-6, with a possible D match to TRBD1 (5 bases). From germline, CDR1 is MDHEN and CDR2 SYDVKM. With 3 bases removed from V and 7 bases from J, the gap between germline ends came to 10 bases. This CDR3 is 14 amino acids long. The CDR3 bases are TGTGCCAGCAGTTTGTCGAGGACAAATTCACCCCTCCACTTT. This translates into CASSLSRTNSPLHF.

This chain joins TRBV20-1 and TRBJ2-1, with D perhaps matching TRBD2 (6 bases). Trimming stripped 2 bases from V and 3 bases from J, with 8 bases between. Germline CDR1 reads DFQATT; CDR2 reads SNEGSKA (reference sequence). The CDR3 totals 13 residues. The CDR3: CSARPGLYNEQFF. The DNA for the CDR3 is TGCAGTGCTAGACCGGGACTCTACAATGAGCAGTTCTTC.

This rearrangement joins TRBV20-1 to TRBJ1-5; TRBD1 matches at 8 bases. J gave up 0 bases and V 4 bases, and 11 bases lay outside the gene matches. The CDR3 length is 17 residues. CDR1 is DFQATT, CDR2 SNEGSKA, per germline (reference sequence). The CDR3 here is CSATIGTGIYSNQPQHF. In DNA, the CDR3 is TGCAGTGCTACAATAGGGACAGGCATCTATAGCAATCAGCCCCAGCATTTT.

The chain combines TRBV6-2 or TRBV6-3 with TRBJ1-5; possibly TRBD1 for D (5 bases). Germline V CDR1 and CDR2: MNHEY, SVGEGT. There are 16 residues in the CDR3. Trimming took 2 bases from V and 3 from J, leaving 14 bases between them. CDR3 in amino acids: CASSYGQAPTNQPQHF. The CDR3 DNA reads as TGTGCCAGCAGTTACGGACAAGCACCAACCAATCAGCCCCAGCATTTT.